Listed here is a single T cell receptor (beta chain). Its cognate antigen has yet to be identified. No base-level quality is on record; no much larger clone is a single base apart. Libraries came from PCR. The instrument given in TCRdb is Illumina HiSeq 4000. High-throughput sequencing was used to profile the TCR beta-chain CDR3 region of each patient. On the study's bioinformatics: A classifier to discriminate distant-metastatic papillary thyroid cancer patients was built from CDR3 differences across clinicopathological groups. To measure repertoire diversity the researchers used the Shannon index, while the Morisita-Horn index served to gauge how similar the tumor and blood repertoires were. TCRdb took the public reads, trimmed them with fastp at Q25, ran MiXCR for clone calling and kept in-frame beta chains. The V and J calls and clone size are TCRdb's, not the authors'. The sample table lists about 24,000 clones, around 20% of them with a count of one. Approximately 4.2% of the sample is in the top ten clones.

This sample is drawn from a study of metastatic and nonmetastatic thyroid tumors (dated by TCRdb to 2018 to 2020). Notes on the research overall: Repertoires from peripheral blood and from tumor or nodule tissue samples of malignant and benign thyroid patients were compared. What the work shows at the level of the full study, not this receptor alone: TCR beta diversity was reported as significantly higher in malignant tumors than in benign nodules, in both blood and tumor samples.

None of the patients had been given any treatment before thyroid surgery. Using T-cell receptor beta sequencing, the study looked back at clinical samples from patients collected from about 2011 to 2018. This clonotype was obtained from a male donor with papillary thyroid cancer or a benign thyroid nodule (not recorded which). Some clones in this sample may be carry-over from other donors' samples. Sequencing used blood.

The base sequence is TGTGCCAGTAGCCTCATGGGGCTCTCCTTCCCGGACGAGCAGTACTTC. This translates into CASSLMGLSFPDEQYF. Recombination joined TRBV19 with TRBJ2-7; the D segment could be TRBD1, given 5 matching bases. Trimming takes 6 bases from V and 5 bases from J, and the germline ends sit 23 bases apart. The CDR3 contains 16 residues, cysteine and phenylalanine counted. CDR3 DNA is the only sequence kept; it has 48 bases, read in frame from the first base. Based on the germline V gene (reference sequence), the CDR1 and CDR2 sequences are LNHDA and SQIVND.